Below, 31 T cell receptor beta chains from the same sample are listed, as sequenced in a study of cytomegalovirus exposure and HLA in healthy donors (dated by TCRdb to between 2016 and 2019). The method was the immunoSEQ multiplex PCR assay. A mixture of 60 forward primers for TCR Vbeta segments and 13 reverse primers for TCR Jbeta segments was used in the multiplex PCR. Sourced from immuneACCESS, this table was stored by TCRdb with only in-frame sequences that have V and J called. A share of the clones is absent; for the studies checked, an unresolved V gene accounts for under half, and the remainder has no known explanation. The sample data list thousands of clones, and roughly 51% of these were observed just once. About 6% of the sample belongs to the ten largest clones. Source material: PBMCs. Receptor source: a young man in good health and CMV-seropositive.

The chain combines TRBV5-4 with TRBJ2-1, with 11 bases lining up with TRBD2. The CDR3 has 18 amino acids. The V gene's germline CDR1 is SGHNT and CDR2 YYREEE (reference sequence). Germline trimming cut 0 bases from V and 0 bases from J; bases unmatched to any gene: 5. CDR3 bases: TGTGCCAGCAGCTTGGCTAGCGGGGGGTTTAGCTCCTACAATGAGCAGTTCTTC. It codes for CASSLASGGFSSYNEQFF.

This clone turned up a few times. The DNA of the CDR3 is TGTGCCTGGAGAGTAACCGACAGGGGGTACGAGCAGTACTTC. It is translated as CAWRVTDRGYEQYF. The gene calls are TRBV30 and TRBJ2-7, with 9 bases aligning to TRBD1. Trimming removed 3 bases from V and 4 bases from J; junction bases left unmatched: 7. This CDR3 spans 14 amino acids. Germline V gives CDR1 GTSNPN, CDR2 SVGIG (reference sequence).

This clone appeared a few times. V gene TRBV18 combines with J gene TRBJ1-1, with unresolved D. In germline, CDR1 is KGHSH, CDR2 LQKENI. The CDR3 sequence is 11 residues long. Trimming pared 6 bases from V and 7 bases from J, leaving 9 bases between. DNA for the CDR3: TGTGCCAGCTCCCCGGGGTTTGAAGCTTTCTTT. This encodes CASSPGFEAFF.

As concerns this clone: The same CDR3 can be traced to other DNA sequences in this sample. The chain combines TRBV19 with TRBJ1-1; no definite D call. CDR3 length equals 13 residues. Germline V CDR1 and CDR2: LNHDA, SQIVND (reference sequence). With 3 bases removed from V and 2 bases from J, the gap between germline ends came to 7 bases. This chain's CDR3 is CASSMGRNTEAFF. The CDR3 nucleotides are TGTGCCAGTAGTATGGGGAGAAACACTGAAGCTTTCTTT.

V is TRBV29-1 and J is TRBJ2-5; possibly TRBD2 for D (5 bases). Per the germline V gene, CDR1 is SQVTM and CDR2 is ANQGSEA. The CDR3 extends over 13 amino acids. Deletions cut 2 bases from V and 3 bases from J, with 10 bases between. Here the CDR3 reads CSVEPRREETQYF. The CDR3, as DNA: TGCAGCGTTGAACCCAGGCGGGAAGAGACCCAGTACTTC.

V and J are TRBV29-1 and TRBJ2-6; 11 nucleotides align to TRBD1. The germline CDR1 and CDR2 sequences are SQVTM and ANQGSEA. CDR3 length: 17 residues. The junction had 9 bases not matched to a gene; V was cut back by 4 bases and J by 4 bases. The CDR3 DNA is TGCAGCGTTGTGAGAGGACAGGGGGCTGACGGGGCCAACGTCCTGACTTTC. Protein product: CSVVRGQGADGANVLTF. The full variable domain, completed using reference TRBV29-1 and TRBJ2-6, is SAVISQKPSRDICQRGTSLTIQCQVDSQVTMMFWYRQQPGQSLTLIATANQGSEATYESGFVIDKFPISRPNLTFSTLTVSNMSPEDSSIYLCSVVRGQGADGANVLTFGAGSRLTVL.

The chain has TRBV5-1 and TRBJ1-2; tentatively, D is TRBD1 (6 bases). Germline V gives CDR1 SGHRS, CDR2 YFSETQ. The CDR3 is made up of 14 amino acids. Between the trimmed V and J ends, which lost 2 bases and 8 bases, there was a span of 16 bases. The CDR3 DNA reads as TGCGCCAGCAGCTTTCTGTCAGGGGTGCAGGGCTACACCTTC. Protein sequence: CASSFLSGVQGYTF.

The rearrangement joins TRBV30 to TRBJ2-7; D gene ambiguous. V was pared by 0 bases and J by 7 bases, with 10 bases between. Germline CDR1 is GTSNPN and CDR2 is SVGIG (reference sequence). The length of the CDR3 is 12 residues. The CDR3 nucleotides are TGTGCCTGGAGTGTAGCCGTCTTTGAGCAGTACTTC. Translated: CAWSVAVFEQYF.

The V gene is TRBV6-5, the J gene TRBJ1-1; TRBD1 aligns across 8 bases. V shed 8 bases, J shed 4 bases, and the junction held 9 bases outside the gene matches. This CDR3 is 14 amino acids long. Germline loops: CDR1 MNHEY, CDR2 SVGAGI. The CDR3 nucleotides read TGTGCCAGCCTATTTGGAACAGGGGGCACTGAAGCTTTCTTT. It yields the protein CASLFGTGGTEAFF.

The V and J genes are TRBV5-6 and TRBJ1-1; TRBD1 matches 7 bases. CDR1 SGHDT and CDR2 YYEEEE come from the germline V gene. The CDR3 spans 12 residues. The V and J ends lost 4 bases and 8 bases, in that order; junction bases with no gene match: 5. The chain's CDR3 is CASSPGTDEAFF. In DNA form, the CDR3 reads TGTGCCAGCAGCCCCGGGACAGACGAAGCTTTCTTT.

This clone has more than one count but fewer than ten. This sequence joins TRBV6-5 and TRBJ2-5, with 12 bases lining up with TRBD2. V was clipped by 0 bases and J by 4 bases; unmatched bases: 0. The germline CDR1 and CDR2 sequences are MNHEY and SVGAGI. The CDR3 is 15 amino acids. This CDR3 is CASSYSTSGGETQYF. In DNA form, the CDR3 reads TGTGCCAGCAGTTACTCGACTAGCGGGGGAGAGACCCAGTACTTC.

The V gene is TRBV29-1, the J gene TRBJ2-1, with 9 positions matching TRBD1. CDR3 size: 12 residues. Germline V gives CDR1 SQVTM, CDR2 ANQGSEA. Trimming cost V 6 bases and J 7 bases; bases outside gene matches: 4. CDR3 sequence (DNA): TGCAGCGTCGACAGGGGGGAGAATGAGCAGTTCTTC. It codes for CSVDRGENEQFF.

This chain joins TRBV29-1 and TRBJ1-2; D is perhaps TRBD1 (5 bases). Trimming shortened V by 6 bases and J by 2 bases, and 10 bases separated the two germline ends. The V gene's germline CDR1 is SQVTM and CDR2 ANQGSEA. This CDR3 contains 12 residues. The CDR3 spells CSVLTANYGYTF. The CDR3 coding sequence is TGCAGCGTCCTGACAGCAAACTATGGCTACACCTTC.

The chain recombines TRBV6-5 with TRBJ2-1; 10 positions match TRBD2. The germline gives CDR1 MNHEY, CDR2 SVGAGI. There are 12 residues in the CDR3. J gave up 15 bases and V 5 bases, and 7 bases lay outside the gene matches. CDR3 bases: TGTGCCAGCAGTGTGGCTGGGACTAGCGTGTTCTTC. It encodes CASSVAGTSVFF.

There are a few counts of this clone. This chain joins TRBV4-1 and TRBJ1-4; a weak D match, TRBD1 (6 bases). The CDR3 sequence is 17 residues long. Trimming left V 0 bases short and J 7 bases short, with 18 bases between. The germline V gene has CDR1 MGHRA and CDR2 YSYEKL. CDR3 in amino acids: CASSQDPGQGRGEKLFF. The CDR3 nucleotides read TGCGCCAGCAGCCAAGATCCCGGGCAGGGGCGCGGTGAAAAACTGTTTTTT.

This clone was counted only a few times. The chain couples TRBV6-4 to TRBJ1-2, with D maybe TRBD1 (6 bases). Trimming cost V 4 bases and J 2 bases, with 14 bases left between them. The V gene's germline CDR1 is MRHNA and CDR2 SNTAGT. The CDR3 runs to 15 residues. In nucleotides, the CDR3 is TGTGCCAGCAGTGCCGAACAGGGTGTAAACTATGGCTACACCTTC. Translation: CASSAEQGVNYGYTF.

This clone was recorded once. The V and J genes are TRBV4-3 and TRBJ1-2; TRBD1 aligns across 7 bases. The germline V gene encodes CDR1 LGHNA and CDR2 YSLEER. The V segment lost 0 bases and the J segment 5 bases; nucleotides outside the gene matches: 6. The CDR3 runs 15 residues. The CDR3 spells CASSQDYSGGYGYTF. In nucleotides, the CDR3 is TGCGCCAGCAGCCAAGATTATTCAGGGGGGTATGGCTACACCTTC.

This clone turned up a few times. The V gene is TRBV7-8, the J gene TRBJ1-5, with D possibly being TRBD1 (6 bases). V was shortened by 1 base and J by 5 bases, with 15 bases between the two germline ends. The CDR3 has 16 residues. Germline values: CDR1 SGHVS, CDR2 FQNEAQ. The chain's CDR3 is CASSLVKQGTHQPQHF. CDR3 DNA: TGTGCCAGCAGCTTAGTAAAACAGGGAACCCATCAGCCCCAGCATTTT.

This clone was seen only a few times. Written as DNA, the CDR3 is TGTGCGGGACACCGGGAAACCTACGAGCAGTACTTC. Translated, it gives CAGHRETYEQYF. The J gene is TRBJ2-7, the V gene TRBV30; possible D gene TRBD1, 6 bases. Looked up from germline, CDR1 is GTSNPN and CDR2 is SVGIG (reference sequence). The CDR3 totals 12 residues. The variable domain in full, completed from reference TRBV30 and TRBJ2-7, reads SQTIHQWPATLVQPVGSPLSLECTVEGTSNPNLYWYRQAAGRGLQLLFYSVGIGQISSEVPQNLSASRPQDRQFILSSKKLLLSDSGFYLCAGHRETYEQYFGPGTRLTVT.

The V gene is TRBV30, the J gene TRBJ2-7; possible D gene TRBD1, 5 bases. With 4 bases removed from V and 5 bases from J, the gap between germline ends came to 9 bases. The CDR3 consists of 11 residues. Germline-derived CDR1 and CDR2 are GTSNPN and SVGIG (reference sequence). The CDR3 DNA reads as TGTGCCTGGAAGCTGGGGCACGAGCAGTACTTC. Its protein product is CAWKLGHEQYF.

The chain is built from TRBV6-5 and TRBJ1-5; D perhaps matches TRBD1 (5 bases). The CDR3 loop spans 13 amino acids. In germline, CDR1 is MNHEY, CDR2 SVGAGI. The CDR3 DNA sequence: TGTGCGACTCGGGGGTCTAGCAATCAGCCCCAGCATTTT. It is translated as CATRGSSNQPQHF.

The chain recombines TRBV29-1 with TRBJ2-7; D possibly corresponds to TRBD1 (6 bases). Per the germline V gene, CDR1 is SQVTM and CDR2 is ANQGSEA. The CDR3 contains 12 residues. The chain's CDR3 is CRRTDGTYEQYF. CDR3 sequence (DNA): TGCAGGCGGACAGATGGGACCTACGAGCAGTACTTC.

There are a few counts of this clone. The gene calls are TRBV6-5 and TRBJ1-1; D not certain. The CDR3 spans 14 residues. From germline, CDR1 is MNHEY and CDR2 SVGAGI. Trimming left V 2 bases short and J 0 bases short, with 7 bases between. The CDR3 bases are TGTGCCAGCAGTTACGAGGGAATGAACACTGAAGCTTTCTTT. Its protein product is CASSYEGMNTEAFF.

This sequence joins TRBV29-1 and TRBJ2-5; D not certain. CDR3 length: 11 amino acids. V lost 3 bases and J lost 5, with 7 bases in between. Germline loops: CDR1 SQVTM, CDR2 ANQGSEA. Written as DNA, the CDR3 is TGCAGCGTTGACTATCTTGAGACCCAGTACTTC. Amino acid sequence: CSVDYLETQYF.

This rearrangement joins TRBV10-3 to TRBJ1-2; D call uncertain. The CDR3 spans 14 residues. The V and J ends lost 6 bases and 4 bases respectively, with 15 bases between them. Germline assignment: CDR1 ENHRY and CDR2 SYGVKD. The CDR3 DNA follows: TGTGCCATCAGCCCCGTTGAGGCCTTCTATGGCTACACCTTC. This translates into CAISPVEAFYGYTF.

This chain joins TRBV29-1 and TRBJ1-2; tentative D call: TRBD1 (6 bases). Germline V CDR1 and CDR2: SQVTM, ANQGSEA. There are 11 residues in the CDR3. Trimming cost V 3 bases and J 8 bases, with 10 bases left between them. CDR3 nucleotide sequence: TGCAGCGTTGATGGACAGTTAGGCTACACCTTC. Translated, it gives CSVDGQLGYTF.

This chain's CDR3 is CASTGVNEQFF. CDR3 bases: TGCGCCAGCACAGGGGTCAATGAGCAGTTCTTC. The chain joins TRBV5-1 to TRBJ2-1, with D tentatively TRBD1 (6 bases). This CDR3 contains 11 residues. Per the germline V gene, CDR1 is SGHRS and CDR2 is YFSETQ. V shed 6 bases and J shed 6 bases, with 7 bases lying between them.

The chain combines TRBV30 with TRBJ1-4, with 7 bases lining up with TRBD1. The V gene end was trimmed by 5 bases and the J gene end by 7 bases; junction bases not matched to a gene: 13. The CDR3 has 15 residues. In germline, CDR1 is GTSNPN, CDR2 SVGIG (reference sequence). The CDR3 DNA reads as TGTGCCTGGGTACCCCGCCGGCAGGGGGTTGAAAAACTGTTTTTT. This codes for CAWVPRRQGVEKLFF.

The chain uses TRBV29-1 and TRBJ1-2, with 8 bases matching TRBD1. The J segment lost 6 bases and the V segment lost 7 bases, leaving 7 bases of the junction unmatched. From germline, CDR1 is SQVTM and CDR2 ANQGSEA. The CDR3 runs 12 residues. The CDR3 loop is CSAQSQGDGYTF. CDR3 DNA: TGCAGCGCCCAATCACAGGGGGATGGCTACACCTTC.

This clone occurred once. The chain links TRBV25-1 to TRBJ2-7, with a tentative D call TRBD1 (6 bases). Trimming shortened V by 4 bases and J by 0 bases, and 10 bases separated the two germline ends. Germline CDR1 and CDR2: MGHDK and SYGVNS. The CDR3 covers 14 residues. The chain's CDR3 is CASSGTVGSYEQYF. CDR3 coding DNA: TGTGCCAGCAGTGGGACAGTGGGCTCCTACGAGCAGTACTTC.

The table lists this clone with a few counts. The chain is built from TRBV25-1 and TRBJ2-7; D possibly corresponds to TRBD2 (5 bases). The CDR3 covers 13 residues. Germline-derived CDR1 and CDR2 are MGHDK and SYGVNS. The ends were cut back, 5 bases at V and 4 bases at J, with 12 bases in the middle. This chain's CDR3 is CASSSPRGYEQYF. The DNA of the CDR3 is TGTGCCAGCAGTAGCCCTCGGGGTTACGAGCAGTACTTC.